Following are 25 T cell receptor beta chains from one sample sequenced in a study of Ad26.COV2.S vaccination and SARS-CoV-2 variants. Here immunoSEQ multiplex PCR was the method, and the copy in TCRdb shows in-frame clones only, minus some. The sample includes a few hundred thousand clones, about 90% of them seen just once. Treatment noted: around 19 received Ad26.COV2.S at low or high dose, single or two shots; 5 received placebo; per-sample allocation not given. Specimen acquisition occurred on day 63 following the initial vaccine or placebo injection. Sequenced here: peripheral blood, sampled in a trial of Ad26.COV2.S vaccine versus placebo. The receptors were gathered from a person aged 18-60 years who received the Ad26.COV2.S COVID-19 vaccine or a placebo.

The CDR3 nucleotides are TGTGCCAGCAGCGTGCGGGGGGGCAGTTACAATGAGCAGTTCTTC. It encodes CASSVRGGSYNEQFF. The chain carries TRBV9 and TRBJ2-1; 9 nucleotides line up with TRBD2. The germline CDR1 and CDR2 sequences are SGDLS and YYNGEE. Unmatched junction bases numbered 4, after V lost 2 bases and J lost 4 bases. The CDR3 sequence is 15 residues long.

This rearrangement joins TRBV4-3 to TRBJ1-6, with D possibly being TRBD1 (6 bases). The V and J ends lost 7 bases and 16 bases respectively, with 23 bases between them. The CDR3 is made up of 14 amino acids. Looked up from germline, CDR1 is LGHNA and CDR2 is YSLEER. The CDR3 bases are TGCGCCAGCAACTCTGTACCGGGGTCAGGGGATCTCCACTTT. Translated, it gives CASNSVPGSGDLHF.

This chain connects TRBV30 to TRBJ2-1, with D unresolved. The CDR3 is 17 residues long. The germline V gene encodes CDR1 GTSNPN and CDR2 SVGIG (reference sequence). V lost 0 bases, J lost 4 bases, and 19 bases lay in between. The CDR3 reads CAWSVFKDRIKYNEQFF. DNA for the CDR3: TGTGCCTGGAGTGTCTTTAAAGACCGCATCAAGTACAATGAGCAGTTCTTC.

CDR3: CASSVGGLGYTF. CDR3 coding DNA: TGTGCCAGCAGCGTAGGGGGTCTTGGCTACACCTTC. The chain carries TRBV9 and TRBJ1-2, with no clear D. Per germline, CDR1 SGDLS and CDR2 YYNGEE. V was pared by 0 bases and J by 7 bases, with 7 bases between. CDR3 length: 12 residues.

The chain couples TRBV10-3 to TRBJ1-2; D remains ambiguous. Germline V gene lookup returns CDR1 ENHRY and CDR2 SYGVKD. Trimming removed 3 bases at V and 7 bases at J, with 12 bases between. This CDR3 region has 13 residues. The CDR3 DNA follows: TGTGCCATCAGTGATAGGACGGACCCTGGCTACACCTTC. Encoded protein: CAISDRTDPGYTF.

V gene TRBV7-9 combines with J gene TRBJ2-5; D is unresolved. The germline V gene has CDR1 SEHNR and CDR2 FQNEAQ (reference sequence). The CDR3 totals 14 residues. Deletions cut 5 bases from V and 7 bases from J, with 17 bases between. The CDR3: CASSRSSIKTTQYF. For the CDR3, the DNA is TGTGCCAGCAGCAGATCGTCGATAAAGACGACCCAGTACTTC.

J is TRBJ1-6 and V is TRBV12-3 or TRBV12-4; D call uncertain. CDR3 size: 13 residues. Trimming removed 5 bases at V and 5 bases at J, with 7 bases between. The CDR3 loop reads CASSQQNNSPLHF. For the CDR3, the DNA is TGTGCCAGCAGTCAACAGAATAATTCACCCCTCCACTTT.

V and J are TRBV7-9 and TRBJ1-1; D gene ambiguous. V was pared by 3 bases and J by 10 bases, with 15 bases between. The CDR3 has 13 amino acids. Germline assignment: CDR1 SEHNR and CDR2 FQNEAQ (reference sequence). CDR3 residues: CASSFSQAVAAFF. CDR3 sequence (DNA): TGTGCCAGCAGCTTCTCGCAGGCCGTCGCAGCTTTCTTT.

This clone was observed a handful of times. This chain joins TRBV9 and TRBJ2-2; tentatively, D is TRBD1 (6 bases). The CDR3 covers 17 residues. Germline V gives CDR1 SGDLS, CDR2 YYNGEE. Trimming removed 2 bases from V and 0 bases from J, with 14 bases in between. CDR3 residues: CASSVTRDTPNTGELFF. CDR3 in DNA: TGTGCCAGCAGCGTTACCCGGGACACCCCGAACACCGGGGAGCTGTTTTTT.

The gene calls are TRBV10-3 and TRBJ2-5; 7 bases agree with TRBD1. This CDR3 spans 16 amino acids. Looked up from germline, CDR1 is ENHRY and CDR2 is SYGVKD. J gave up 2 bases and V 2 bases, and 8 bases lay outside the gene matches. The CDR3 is CAISEGEWDSQETQYF. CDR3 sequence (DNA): TGTGCCATCAGTGAGGGGGAATGGGACAGTCAAGAGACCCAGTACTTC.

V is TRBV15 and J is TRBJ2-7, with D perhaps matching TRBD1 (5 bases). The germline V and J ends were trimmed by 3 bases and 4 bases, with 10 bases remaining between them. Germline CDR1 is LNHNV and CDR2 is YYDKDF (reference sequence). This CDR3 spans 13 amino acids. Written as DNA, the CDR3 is TGTGCCACCAGCAGGGCCGACAGTTACGAGCAGTACTTC. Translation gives CATSRADSYEQYF.

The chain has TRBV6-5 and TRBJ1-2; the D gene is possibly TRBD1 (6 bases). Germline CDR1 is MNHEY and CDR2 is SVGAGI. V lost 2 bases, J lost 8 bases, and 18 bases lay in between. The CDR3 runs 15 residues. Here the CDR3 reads CASSYDGGPVGGYTF. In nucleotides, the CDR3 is TGTGCCAGCAGTTACGACGGGGGGCCCGTGGGGGGCTACACCTTC.

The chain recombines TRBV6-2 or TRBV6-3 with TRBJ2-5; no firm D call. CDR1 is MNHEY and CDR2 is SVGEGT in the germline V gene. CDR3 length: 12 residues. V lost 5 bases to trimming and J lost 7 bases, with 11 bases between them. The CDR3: CASSKTLSTQYF. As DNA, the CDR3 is TGTGCCAGCAGTAAAACGTTGTCGACCCAGTACTTC.

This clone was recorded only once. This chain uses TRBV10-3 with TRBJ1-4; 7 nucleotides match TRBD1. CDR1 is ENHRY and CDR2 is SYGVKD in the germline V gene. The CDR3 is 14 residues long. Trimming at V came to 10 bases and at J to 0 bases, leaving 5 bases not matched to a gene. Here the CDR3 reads CASRGASTNEKLFF. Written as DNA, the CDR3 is TGTGCCAGCAGGGGGGCCTCAACTAATGAAAAACTGTTTTTT.

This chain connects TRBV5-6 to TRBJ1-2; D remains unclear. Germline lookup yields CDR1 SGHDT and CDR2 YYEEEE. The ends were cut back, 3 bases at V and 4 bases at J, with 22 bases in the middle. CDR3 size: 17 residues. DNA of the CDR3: TGTGCCAGCAGCTACCGAAAAGCTACACAAAAGTTCTATGGCTACACCTTC. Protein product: CASSYRKATQKFYGYTF.

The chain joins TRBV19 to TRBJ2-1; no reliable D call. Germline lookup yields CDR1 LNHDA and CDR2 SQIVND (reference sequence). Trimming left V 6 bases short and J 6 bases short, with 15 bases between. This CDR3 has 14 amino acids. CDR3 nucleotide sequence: TGTGCCAGTAGGGCCCCCCGACGGGCCAATGAGCAGTTCTTC. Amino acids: CASRAPRRANEQFF.

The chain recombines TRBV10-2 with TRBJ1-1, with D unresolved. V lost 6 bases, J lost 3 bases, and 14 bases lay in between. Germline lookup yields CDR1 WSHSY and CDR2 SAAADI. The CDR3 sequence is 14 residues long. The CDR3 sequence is CASRIVREDTEAFF. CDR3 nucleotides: TGCGCCAGCAGGATAGTTAGGGAGGACACTGAAGCTTTCTTT.

CDR3 amino acids: CAISGGVGHEQYF. The CDR3 region has the DNA TGTGCCATCTCAGGGGGCGTAGGGCACGAGCAGTACTTC. This sequence joins TRBV10-3 and TRBJ2-7; 8 bases agree with TRBD1. CDR1 is ENHRY and CDR2 is SYGVKD in the germline V gene. V gave up 8 bases and J gave up 5 bases; unmatched junction bases: 8. The CDR3 length is 13 residues.

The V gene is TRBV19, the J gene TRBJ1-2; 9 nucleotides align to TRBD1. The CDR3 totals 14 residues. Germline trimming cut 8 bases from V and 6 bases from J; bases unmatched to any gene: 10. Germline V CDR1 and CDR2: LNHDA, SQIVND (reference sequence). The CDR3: CASASGQGVNGYTF. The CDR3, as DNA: TGTGCCAGTGCCTCGGGACAGGGAGTTAATGGCTACACCTTC.

CDR3 sequence: CASSLGFLFNTGELFF. CDR3 DNA sequence: TGTGCCAGCAGTCTCGGGTTCCTATTTAACACCGGGGAGCTGTTTTTT. The rearrangement links TRBV28 to TRBJ2-2; D gene ambiguous. Trimming stripped 5 bases from V and 2 bases from J, with 15 bases between. Germline CDR1 is MDHEN and CDR2 is SYDVKM. The CDR3 totals 16 residues.

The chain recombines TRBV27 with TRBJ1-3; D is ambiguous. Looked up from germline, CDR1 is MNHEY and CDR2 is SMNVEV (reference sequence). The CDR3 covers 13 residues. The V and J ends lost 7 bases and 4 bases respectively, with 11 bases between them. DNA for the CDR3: TGTGCCAGCACCGCGGACGGAGGAAACACCATATATTTT. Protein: CASTADGGNTIYF.

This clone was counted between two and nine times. Here the CDR3 reads CASSLGQASYEQYF. CDR3 nucleotide sequence: TGTGCCAGCAGCTTGGGGCAGGCCTCCTACGAGCAGTACTTC. The genes are TRBV5-4 and TRBJ2-7; D gene uncertain. CDR1 and CDR2 from the germline V gene are SGHNT and YYREEE (reference sequence). This CDR3 comprises 14 residues. V lost 0 bases, J lost 0 bases, and 7 bases lay in between.

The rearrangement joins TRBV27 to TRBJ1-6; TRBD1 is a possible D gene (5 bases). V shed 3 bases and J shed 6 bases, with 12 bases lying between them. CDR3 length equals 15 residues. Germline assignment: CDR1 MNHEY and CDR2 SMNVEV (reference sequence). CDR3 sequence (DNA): TGTGCCAGCAGTTTTATAGGGGCAGTTAATTCACCCCTCCACTTT. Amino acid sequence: CASSFIGAVNSPLHF.

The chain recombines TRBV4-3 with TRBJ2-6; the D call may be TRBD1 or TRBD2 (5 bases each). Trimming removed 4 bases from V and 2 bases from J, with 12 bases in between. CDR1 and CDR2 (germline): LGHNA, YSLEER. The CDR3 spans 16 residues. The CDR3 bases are TGCGCCAGCAGCCGAGAGAGGGGCACTGGGGCCAACGTCCTGACTTTC. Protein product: CASSRERGTGANVLTF.

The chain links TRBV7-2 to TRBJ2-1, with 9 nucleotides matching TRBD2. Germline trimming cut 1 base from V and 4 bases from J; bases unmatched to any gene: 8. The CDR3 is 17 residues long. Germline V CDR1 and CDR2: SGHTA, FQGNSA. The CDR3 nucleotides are TGTGCCAGCAGCTTAGTAGGGGCTAGCGGGGCTTACAATGAGCAGTTCTTC. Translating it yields CASSLVGASGAYNEQFF. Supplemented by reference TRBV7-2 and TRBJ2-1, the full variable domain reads GAGVSQSPSNKVTEKGKDVELRCDPISGHTALYWYRQSLGQGLEFLIYFQGNSAPDKSGLPSDRFSAERTGGSVSTLTIQRTQQEDSAVYLCASSLVGASGAYNEQFFGPGTRLTVL.